The source of this T cell receptor (beta chain) is a study of PD-L1 blockade in urothelial cancer. Looking at the study overall: Atezolizumab therapy began for patients around 2014, dosed at 1,200 mg intravenously every 3 weeks. Blood analyses occurred 3 weeks (second dose) and 6 weeks post treatment start.

Sample time point: pretreatment peripheral blood. Broader study findings: Pretreatment clonality of the blood TCR repertoire below the median was predictive of superior survival. Patients with durable benefit had greater blood expansion of tumor-associated TCR clones 3 weeks into treatment.

Points on this clone: Its antigen remains unknown.

The table came from immunoSEQ multiplex PCR; TCRdb's copy has only in-frame clones and leaves some out. This sample has just under 65,000 clones, with roughly four fifths found just once. CDR3 length: 14 amino acids. CDR1 and CDR2 (germline): MDHEN, SYDVKM. Trimming took off 5 bases at V and 12 bases at J, with 20 bases between the two ends. The TCR comes from a man between 65 and 85 years old with urothelial cancer. This sequence joins TRBV28 and TRBJ2-1; no firm D call. The sample in question was PBMCs, obtained around atezolizumab (anti-PD-L1) treatment. The CDR3 is CASSGRLFPLGQFF. CDR3 bases: TGTGCCAGCAGTGGCCGACTGTTCCCCCTGGGGCAGTTCTTC. The entire variable domain, with the rest obtained from reference TRBV28 and TRBJ2-1, is as follows: DVKVTQSSRYLVKRTGEKVFLECVQDMDHENMFWYRQDPGLGLRLIYFSYDVKMKEKGDIPEGYSVSREKKERFSLILESASTNQTSMYLCASSGRLFPLGQFFGPGTRLTVL.